These 20 T cell receptor beta chains were sequenced from one sample in a study of T cells in Graves' hyperthyroidism and ophthalmopathy. The investigators amplified TCR beta CDR3 regions from RNA transcripts. HTBI primers were used for first-round RT-PCR of the TCR CDR3. A single record per CDR3 protein comes from TCRdb applying MiXCR to the multiplex PCR reads. The sample records fewer than 350,000 distinct CDR3 sequences, over 20% being singletons. Sequencing was done on a sample of blood. These receptors were taken from a woman between 45 and 65 years old with Graves' hyperthyroidism.

This clonotype appeared a single time. With a much larger clone just one base away, this may be a read error. The chain joins TRBV12-3 or TRBV12-4 to TRBJ1-2, with D uncertain. This CDR3 has 12 residues. The CDR3: CASSSGTYGCTF. The CDR3 coding sequence is TGTGCCAGCAGCTCTGGCACCTATGGCTGCACCTTC.

This clonotype was observed a handful of times. This chain joins TRBV20-1 and TRBJ2-1; 7 bases are shared with TRBD2. Trimming took 3 bases from V and 7 from J; bases not matched to a gene: 0. CDR1 is DFQATT and CDR2 is SNEGSKA in the germline V gene (reference sequence). This CDR3 region has 11 residues. The CDR3 nucleotides are TGCAGTGCTAGGGGGGGGAATGAGCAGTTCTTC. It yields the protein CSARGGNEQFF.

Ten or more counts support this clonotype. The chain joins TRBV9 to TRBJ2-7, with 7 bases identical to TRBD2. Germline loops: CDR1 SGDLS, CDR2 YYNGEE. This CDR3 is 14 amino acids long. V lost 3 bases to trimming and J lost 5 bases; unmatched junction nucleotides: 8. The CDR3 loop is CASSGPGTKDEQYF. CDR3 in DNA: TGTGCCAGCAGCGGTCCCGGGACTAAGGACGAGCAGTACTTC.

At least ten counts were recorded for this clonotype. The genes are TRBV18 and TRBJ1-1, with D perhaps matching TRBD1 (6 bases). In germline, CDR1 is KGHSH, CDR2 LQKENI. There are 15 residues in the CDR3. The germline V and J ends were trimmed by 6 bases and 5 bases, with 19 bases remaining between them. The CDR3 spells CASSSRRGAETEAFF. CDR3 in DNA: TGTGCCAGCTCGTCCCGACGGGGGGCAGAAACTGAAGCTTTCTTT.

This clonotype occurred a few times. The chain joins TRBV15 to TRBJ2-3, with D possibly being TRBD1 or TRBD2 (5 bases each). The germline V gene encodes CDR1 LNHNV and CDR2 YYDKDF (reference sequence). CDR3 length: 16 residues. The V end lost 2 bases, the J end lost 8 bases, and 20 bases lay between the germline ends. The CDR3 here is CATSRNVGPGIGTQYF. The CDR3 bases are TGTGCCACCAGCAGAAACGTGGGACCAGGAATCGGTACGCAGTATTTT.

This clonotype was seen only a few times. In DNA form, the CDR3 reads TGCAGTGCTAGAGAGTCGGGGAGGCAAGAGACCCAGTACTTC. Protein product: CSARESGRQETQYF. The rearrangement joins TRBV20-1 to TRBJ2-5; D perhaps matches TRBD2 (6 bases). This CDR3 is 14 amino acids long. V lost 0 bases and J lost 2, with 10 bases in between. Germline V gene lookup returns CDR1 DFQATT and CDR2 SNEGSKA (reference sequence).

The chain has TRBV28 and TRBJ2-3; 9 nucleotides line up with TRBD1. CDR3 size: 17 residues. J was trimmed by 3 bases and V by 5 bases; bases with no gene match: 12. Per germline, CDR1 MDHEN and CDR2 SYDVKM. DNA for the CDR3: TGTGCCAGCAGTCGCACAGGGGGCTCTTCTAGAACAGATACGCAGTATTTT. Its translation is CASSRTGGSSRTDTQYF.

The V call is TRBV7-2, the J call TRBJ2-7; 9 nucleotides agree with TRBD2. The CDR3 covers 15 residues. The germline gives CDR1 SGHTA, CDR2 FQGNSA. Unmatched junction bases numbered 7, after V lost 4 bases and J lost 3 bases. CDR3 DNA: TGTGCCAGCAGCTGGCTTGCGGGGGGGCTCTACGAGCAGTACTTC. Translating gives CASSWLAGGLYEQYF.

In this sample, this clonotype turned up many times. V usage is TRBV20-1 and J usage is TRBJ2-5; 10 bases agree with TRBD1. The CDR3 sequence is 14 residues long. In germline, CDR1 is DFQATT, CDR2 SNEGSKA (reference sequence). J lost 2 bases, V lost 7 bases, and 7 bases had no gene match. The CDR3 DNA is TGCAGTGTTTCTGGACAGGGGGGACAAGAGACCCAGTACTTC. The encoded protein is CSVSGQGGQETQYF.

This clonotype was observed at least ten times. The chain combines TRBV24-1 with TRBJ2-5; 7 bases are shared with TRBD1. The CDR3 runs to 14 residues. Germline assignment: CDR1 KGHDR and CDR2 SFDVKD. V was pared by 0 bases and J by 3 bases, with 0 bases of the junction left unmatched. CDR3 DNA sequence: TGTGCCACCAGTGATTTGGGGACAGAAGAGACCCAGTACTTC. Its protein product is CATSDLGTEETQYF.

The V gene is TRBV24-1, the J gene TRBJ2-2; TRBD2 agrees at 7 bases. Losses at the gene ends were 6 bases for V and 1 base for J; bases not matched to a gene: 7. Looked up from germline, CDR1 is KGHDR and CDR2 is SFDVKD. The CDR3 consists of 16 residues. The CDR3 nucleotides read TGTGCCACCAGTACCGCGGCGGGGGAGAACACCGGGGAGCTGTTTTTT. It yields the protein CATSTAAGENTGELFF.

This chain links TRBV11-2 with TRBJ1-5; D is ambiguous. V lost 1 base and J lost 5, with 6 bases in between. CDR3 length equals 13 residues. Germline CDR1 and CDR2: SGHAT and FQNNGV. CDR3 sequence (DNA): TGTGCCAGCAGCTTAGGGGTTTATCAGCCCCAGCATTTT. Amino acid sequence: CASSLGVYQPQHF.

This clonotype was counted a single time. A junction boundary mismatches the germline segment, possibly from a read error. The chain joins TRBV7-9 to TRBJ2-1; the D gene is possibly TRBD2 (5 bases). CDR3 size: 15 residues. In germline, CDR1 is SEHNR, CDR2 FQNEAQ (reference sequence). DNA of the CDR3: TGTGCCAGCAGTTTGGAGGATTATTCCTACAATGAGCAGCTCTTC. Its protein is CASSLEDYSYNEQLF.

This clonotype showed up many times. The chain is built from TRBV27 and TRBJ2-1; 14 nucleotides align to TRBD2. The trim removed 5 bases at V and 1 base at J, leaving 10 bases unmatched. The germline V gene encodes CDR1 MNHEY and CDR2 SMNVEV (reference sequence). The CDR3 contains 19 residues. CDR3 DNA: TGTGCCAGCAGTCCTATGACTAGCGGGGGGGCCGGTTCCTACAATGAGCAGTTCTTC. It specifies CASSPMTSGGAGSYNEQFF.

The CDR3 loop is CASSLGGHPNTEAFF. CDR3 in DNA: TGTGCCAGCAGCTTGGGGGGACACCCGAACACTGAAGCTTTCTTT. The chain is built from TRBV9 and TRBJ1-1; D possibly corresponds to TRBD1 (6 bases). V shed 4 bases and J shed 1 base, with 14 bases lying between them. Germline V lookup: CDR1 SGDLS, CDR2 YYNGEE. There are 15 residues in the CDR3.

Comment on this clonotype: A much larger clone differs from this one at a single base, so this may be a read error. The chain carries TRBV11-2 and TRBJ2-1; D unclear. The V gene lost 5 bases and the J gene lost 8 bases, with 10 bases spanning the gap. Germline CDR1 reads SGHAT; CDR2 reads FQNNGV. The CDR3 has 12 residues. CDR3 protein: CASSKDRDEQFF. CDR3 bases: TGTGCCAGCAGCAAGGACCGGGATGAGCAGTTCTTC.

Ten or more counts support this clonotype. V and J are TRBV7-9 and TRBJ1-1; no reliable D call. The CDR3 sequence is 16 residues long. Between the trimmed V and J ends, which lost 9 bases and 2 bases, there was a span of 22 bases. The germline gives CDR1 SEHNR, CDR2 FQNEAQ (reference sequence). The CDR3 protein is CASTSAGLGPNTEAFF. CDR3 in DNA: TGTGCCAGTACAAGCGCGGGGTTGGGTCCCAACACTGAAGCTTTCTTT.

This clonotype was recorded many times. The chain carries TRBV7-9 and TRBJ2-7; D is uncertain. The CDR3 runs 15 residues. V lost 3 bases, J lost 2 bases, and 14 bases lay in between. The germline gives CDR1 SEHNR, CDR2 FQNEAQ (reference sequence). The CDR3 DNA reads TGTGCCAGCAGCTTCGGCAATCCCGCAACCTACGAGCAGTACTTC. Translation gives CASSFGNPATYEQYF.

This clonotype was seen more than once but under ten times. This chain connects TRBV6-1 to TRBJ1-6; D is undetermined. Trimming left V 5 bases short and J 9 bases short, with 20 bases between. CDR1 is MNHNS, CDR2 SASEGT, per germline. The CDR3 is 16 amino acids. DNA for the CDR3: TGTGCCAGCAGTAGGCCCTTAGTGGGAAATTCTTCACCCCTCCACTTT. Translating gives CASSRPLVGNSSPLHF.

J is TRBJ2-3 and V is TRBV19; TRBD1 matches 7 bases. The V and J ends lost 3 bases and 3 bases, in that order; junction bases with no gene match: 9. Germline V gene sequence: CDR1 LNHDA, CDR2 SQIVND (reference sequence). CDR3 length equals 16 residues. The CDR3 bases are TGTGCCAGTAGTATCTTGGGACAGCCCATTACAGATACGCAGTATTTT. This sequence encodes CASSILGQPITDTQYF.